Listed below are T cell receptor beta chains from one sample, sequenced in a study of T cell responses to AZD1222 COVID-19 vaccine. Repertoires were generated with immunoSEQ multiplex PCR, while TCRdb's copy carries only in-frame clones and drops some. The data show approximately 94,000 clones, around nine tenths seen once. The sequenced sample was peripheral blood, obtained on day 0 of AZD1222 vaccination. The receptors shown here come from an adult in good health. Both conserved end residues are part of each CDR3. D genes are given only for firm matches. Some rows mark clone size as missing; the rest say once, few, many or name a class of expanded clone.

D gene,V gene,clone size,J gene,CDR3 protein,CDR3 DNA
-,TRBV11-3,-,TRBJ2-2,CASSSLRGAGELFF,TGTGCCAGCAGCTCCCTCCGAGGGGCCGGGGAGCTGTTTTTT
-,TRBV10-3,-,TRBJ2-7,CAISLSQGGNEQYF,TGTGCCATCAGTCTTTCTCAGGGGGGCAACGAGCAGTACTTC
-,TRBV6-5,few,TRBJ2-7,CASSYSLGGYEQYF,TGTGCCAGCAGTTACTCGTTAGGGGGCTACGAGCAGTACTTC
TRBD1,TRBV7-9,once,TRBJ1-1,CASSTRDRGVTEAFF,TGTGCCAGCAGCACTCGGGACAGGGGAGTTACTGAAGCTTTCTTT
TRBD1,TRBV4-1,-,TRBJ2-3,CASSLRQGRADTQYF,TGCGCCAGCAGCCTCCGACAGGGCCGGGCAGATACGCAGTATTTT
-,TRBV2,-,TRBJ2-7,CASSAPDAPFYEQYF,TGTGCCAGCAGTGCCCCAGACGCACCATTCTACGAGCAGTACTTC
-,TRBV21-1,once,TRBJ1-5,CASSNGISPNQPQHF,TGTGCCAGCAGCAATGGAATCAGCCCCAATCAGCCCCAGCATTTT
TRBD1,TRBV29-1,-,TRBJ1-2,CSVVGQGVVGYTF,TGCAGCGTTGTGGGACAGGGCGTAGTTGGCTACACCTTC
-,TRBV7-8,many,TRBJ1-3,CASSLGDTGNTIYF,TGTGCCAGCAGCTTAGGTGACACCGGAAACACCATATATTTT
-,TRBV11-2,-,TRBJ2-5,CASSLGPSGETQYF,TGTGCCAGCAGCTTAGGACCGAGTGGAGAGACCCAGTACTTC
-,TRBV3-1/TRBV3-2,-,TRBJ1-2,CASSQESANYGYTF,TGTGCCAGCAGCCAAGAATCGGCAAACTATGGCTACACCTTC
-,TRBV27,once,TRBJ1-2,CASSPMGRGYTF,TGTGCCAGCAGCCCCATGGGCAGAGGCTACACCTTC
TRBD2,TRBV6-1,once,TRBJ2-1,CASSDYGLAVSNEQFF,TGTGCCAGCAGTGATTATGGACTAGCGGTTTCCAATGAGCAGTTCTTC
TRBD1,TRBV12-5,-,TRBJ2-1,CASAPLRYIEGAFNNEQFF,TGTGCTAGTGCCCCACTCCGATACATCGAGGGGGCGTTCAACAATGAGCAGTTCTTC
-,TRBV3-1/TRBV3-2,-,TRBJ2-2,CASSQASAGVGTGELFF,TGTGCCAGCAGCCAAGCTTCGGCAGGGGTTGGGACCGGGGAGCTGTTTTTT
TRBD2,TRBV5-6,-,TRBJ2-2,CASSGGLAGLNTGELFF,TGTGCCAGCAGCGGGGGACTAGCGGGGCTCAACACCGGGGAGCTGTTTTTT
-,TRBV27,-,TRBJ2-2,CASSFGDAGELFF,TGTGCCAGCAGTTTCGGCGATGCGGGGGAGCTGTTTTTT
-,TRBV24-1,-,TRBJ2-3,CATSDRGYGTDTQYF,TGTGCCACCAGTGATAGGGGGTATGGCACAGATACGCAGTATTTT
-,TRBV27,-,TRBJ2-7,CASKVLGTTYEQYF,TGTGCCAGCAAAGTGTTAGGCACAACCTACGAGCAGTACTTC
-,TRBV2,-,TRBJ1-3,CASSQTGSWGNTIYF,TGTGCCAGCAGCCAAACAGGGAGTTGGGGAAACACCATATATTTT
TRBD1,TRBV18,once,TRBJ1-2,CASSLGRDSYGYTF,TGTGCCAGCTCACTTGGCCGGGACAGCTATGGCTACACCTTC
TRBD2,TRBV5-1,-,TRBJ2-3,CASSLEILAGRGDTQYF,TGCGCCAGCAGCTTGGAGATTCTAGCGGGGCGAGGAGATACGCAGTATTTT
-,TRBV14,-,TRBJ2-1,CASSQTGSSYNEQFF,TGTGCCAGCAGCCAAACAGGGAGCTCCTACAATGAGCAGTTCTTC
-,TRBV11-2,-,TRBJ1-6,CASSLEGGDNSPLHF,TGTGCCAGCAGCTTAGAAGGTGGGGACAATTCACCCCTCCACTTT
TRBD1,TRBV5-8,-,TRBJ1-2,CASSSQGARGYTF,TGTGCCAGCAGCTCACAGGGGGCGCGGGGCTACACCTTC
-,TRBV7-9,-,TRBJ2-6,CASSLLSSGANVLTF,TGTGCCAGCAGCTTACTCAGCTCTGGGGCCAACGTCCTGACTTTC
TRBD2,TRBV25-1,-,TRBJ2-3,CASREREGRIDTQYF,TGTGCCAGCAGGGAGCGGGAGGGCCGGATAGATACGCAGTATTTT
-,TRBV28,-,TRBJ1-2,CASSSRYGYTF,TGTGCCAGCAGTTCGCGTTACGGCTACACCTTC
-,TRBV12-5,-,TRBJ2-5,CASGLDIVETQYF,TGTGCTAGTGGTTTGGACATTGTAGAGACCCAGTACTTC
TRBD1,TRBV6-2/TRBV6-3,-,TRBJ2-1,CASSSALGQGAREQFF,TGTGCCAGCAGTTCGGCACTGGGACAGGGGGCACGGGAGCAGTTCTTC
-,TRBV19,few,TRBJ2-3,CASTGVTDTQYF,TGTGCCAGTACCGGGGTCACAGATACGCAGTATTTT
-,TRBV5-4,-,TRBJ2-2,CASSDPSGRFTGELFF,TGTGCCAGCAGCGATCCCTCTGGGCGGTTCACCGGGGAGCTGTTTTTT
-,TRBV9,-,TRBJ2-7,CASSVEPQLVQGEQYF,TGTGCCAGCAGCGTAGAGCCTCAATTAGTCCAGGGGGAGCAGTACTTC
TRBD1,TRBV7-9,many,TRBJ1-1,CATSGQGYTEAFF,TGTGCCACTTCGGGACAGGGTTACACTGAAGCTTTCTTT
-,TRBV27,-,TRBJ2-5,CASSFTFAETQYF,TGTGCCAGCAGTTTCACCTTCGCGGAGACCCAGTACTTC
-,TRBV18,-,TRBJ2-5,CASSPGKESQYF,TGTGCCAGCTCACCAGGGAAAGAGTCCCAGTACTTC